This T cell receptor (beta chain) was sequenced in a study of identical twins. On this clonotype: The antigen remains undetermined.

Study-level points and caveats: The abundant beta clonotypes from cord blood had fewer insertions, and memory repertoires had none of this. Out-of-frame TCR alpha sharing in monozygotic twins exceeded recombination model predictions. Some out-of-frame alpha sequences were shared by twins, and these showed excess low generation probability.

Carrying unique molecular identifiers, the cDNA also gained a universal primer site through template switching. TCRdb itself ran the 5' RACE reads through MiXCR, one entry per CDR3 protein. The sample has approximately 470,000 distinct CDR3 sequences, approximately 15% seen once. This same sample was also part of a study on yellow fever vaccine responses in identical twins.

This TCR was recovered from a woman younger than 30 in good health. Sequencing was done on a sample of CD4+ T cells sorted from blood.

CDR3 region: CASSGEVRSTDTQYF. The DNA for the CDR3 is TGCGCCAGCAGCGGAGAAGTTCGTAGCACAGATACGCAGTATTTT. This chain connects TRBV5-1 to TRBJ2-3; D unresolved. Germline V gene sequence: CDR1 SGHRS, CDR2 YFSETQ. This CDR3 spans 15 amino acids. Trimming pared 4 bases from V and 0 bases from J, leaving 12 bases between.